The T cell receptor beta chain under discussion was sequenced for a study of blood T cells in healthy people across ages (dated by TCRdb to about 2015). Regarding the study in general: Template switching captured roughly one uniquely barcoded TCR beta cDNA molecule per two T cells in model experiments. Using deep sequencing normalized with unique cDNA molecular identifiers, the study measured how TCR beta repertoire diversity changes with age. The donors were divided into four age groups: young (average approximately 15 years), middle-aged (about 40), aged (62) and long-lived (roughly 86). To avoid experimental bias, donors of different ages were distributed randomly across sequencing lanes. The study analyzed two additional independent replicas of 1 million unique cDNA reads from the same blood draw for two donors, one aged 18 to 30 and one aged 80 or older. Study-wide findings and limitations: Observed TCR beta diversity per million T cells fell roughly linearly with age, and a significant reduction was already apparent by age around 36. The percentage of naive T cells measured by flow cytometry correlated strongly with observed TCR beta diversity. Compared with the aged group, the long-lived group had more naive CD4+ T cells, fewer expanded clones and increased TCR diversity, suggesting age selection. The CMV infection status of donors was not known, potentially confounding age-related changes in expanded clonotypes. Estimates of total diversity from one million sequenced T cells were regarded as lower bounds and underestimates. Since profiling was done on bulk unsorted PBMCs, naive and antigen-experienced compartments could not be conclusively compared.

CDR1 MDHEN and CDR2 SYDVKM are derived from the germline V gene. From the cysteine up to the phenylalanine, the CDR3 has a length of 14 residues. Only the CDR3 DNA stays, 42 bases, in frame from base 1. Library method: 5' RACE. The data were produced on an Illumina HiSeq 2500. A second PCR of about 7 to 12 cycles was run with a J-beta primer mix and a sample-barcoded 5' primer. A template-switch 5' adaptor carrying 12 random nucleotides introduced a unique molecular identifier onto each TCR beta cDNA molecule. Each sample yielded at least 2.5 million CDR3-containing paired-end reads. All of the RNA was converted into first-strand cDNA using the Mint cDNA synthesis kit, with a TRBC-specific oligonucleotide serving as the primer. Following uracil-DNA glycosylase treatment, all cDNA underwent a first 18-cycle PCR with the universal primers M1SS and BC2_uni_R. In the source study's methods: For normalization, 1 million high-quality reads were randomly selected from each sample, with every read carrying a distinct molecular identifier. Reads sharing molecular identifiers were discarded rather than binned into consensus sequences. MiTCR, run with a Q25 quality threshold and the strictest error-elimination algorithm, handled CDR3 identification, clonotype clustering and error correction. A nonparametric unseen species model with Euler transformation was used to estimate a lower bound on total TCR beta diversity. The raw public data were reprocessed by TCRdb itself: fastp quality trimming at Q25, MiXCR clonotype calling, in-frame beta chains only. Rows with one shared CDR3 protein collapse into an entry with the most common genes and DNA. The V and J calls shown here were made by TCRdb, not taken from the authors' results. For this sample the table gives fewer than 900,000 distinct CDR3 sequences, of which around 40% were detected only once. The leading ten clones occupy around a fifth of the sample.

Donors were 35 to 40 systemically healthy Caucasian individuals from Russia aged roughly 6 to 95 years. Approximately 10 milliliters of peripheral blood were collected from each donor into EDTA-treated Vacutainer tubes. PBMCs were isolated by Ficoll-Paque density-gradient centrifugation, with at least 6.5 million obtained per sample. Total RNA was extracted from PBMCs with Trizol reagent, with at least 5 micrograms obtained per sample. For every donor, flow cytometry on a PBMC aliquot measured the percentage of naive CD45RAhigh/CD27high T cells. Worth noting for this clonotype: Its cognate antigen has yet to be identified. There are no base qualities to consult, and no much larger clone falls within one base.

The chain couples TRBV28 to TRBJ2-4; TRBD1 fits 8 bases in the junction. The DNA matches TRBJ2-7 better at its end, which makes the J call doubtful. This TCR came from a woman aged 60-75 years in good health. Sequenced input: blood. The encoded CDR3 is CASTRAGGIYEQYF. The DNA sequence follows: TGTGCCAGCACCAGGGCAGGGGGCATCTACGAGCAGTACTTC.